The rows below give T cell receptor beta chains drawn from one sample of a study of T cell repertoires in cytomegalovirus infection. Each CDR3 protein is one row after TCRdb ran MiXCR on the reads. Of about 310,000 distinct CDR3 sequences listed, about a tenth are singletons. The sequenced material came from PBMCs. These receptors all stem from a human donor in good health (CMV status not recorded). Some clones in this sample may be carry-over from other donors' samples. Each CDR3 is given with its conserved first and last residue. The order of the fields is J gene, V gene, clone size, D gene, CDR3 protein, CDR3 DNA. A D gene is named only where the DNA matches it firmly. Some rows have no size entry. The others give once, few or many, or a class for an expanded clone.

J gene: TRBJ2-2; V gene: TRBV11-3; clone size: many; D gene: TRBD2; CDR3 protein: CASSFGLAADYTGELFF; CDR3 DNA: TGTGCCAGCAGCTTCGGACTAGCGGCCGATTATACCGGGGAGCTGTTTTTT
J gene: TRBJ2-5; V gene: TRBV2; clone size: many; D gene: TRBD1; CDR3 protein: CAARRDRYQETQYF; CDR3 DNA: TGTGCCGCCCGCCGGGACAGATACCAAGAGACCCAGTACTTC
J gene: TRBJ1-1; V gene: TRBV20-1; clone size: once; D gene: .; CDR3 protein: CSASPRGITEAFF; CDR3 DNA: TGCAGTGCTAGCCCCCGGGGGATCACTGAAGCTTTCTTT
J gene: TRBJ2-3; V gene: TRBV6-1; clone size: many; D gene: TRBD2; CDR3 protein: CASRDSGGRTDTQYF; CDR3 DNA: TGTGCCAGCAGGGATAGCGGGGGCCGCACAGATACGCAGTATTTT
J gene: TRBJ1-1; V gene: TRBV20-1; clone size: few; D gene: .; CDR3 protein: CSATLRNPNTEAFF; CDR3 DNA: TGCAGTGCTACTTTAAGGAACCCGAACACTGAAGCTTTCTTT
J gene: TRBJ2-7; V gene: TRBV12-3/TRBV12-4; clone size: many; D gene: .; CDR3 protein: CASSFNLPPSYEQYF; CDR3 DNA: TGTGCCAGCAGTTTTAATTTACCACCTTCCTACGAGCAGTACTTC
J gene: TRBJ1-2; V gene: TRBV20-1; clone size: many; D gene: .; CDR3 protein: CSAQPNYGYTF; CDR3 DNA: TGCAGTGCGCAACCCAACTATGGCTACACCTTC
J gene: TRBJ2-3; V gene: TRBV12-3/TRBV12-4; clone size: many; D gene: TRBD1; CDR3 protein: CASTPVDRGTDTQYF; CDR3 DNA: TGTGCCAGCACCCCAGTGGACAGGGGAACAGATACGCAGTATTTT
J gene: TRBJ2-5; V gene: TRBV5-4; clone size: many; D gene: .; CDR3 protein: CASSRGGRGETQYF; CDR3 DNA: TGTGCCAGCAGCCGCGGGGGCCGGGGAGAGACCCAGTACTTC
J gene: TRBJ1-2; V gene: TRBV28; clone size: many; D gene: .; CDR3 protein: CASSLWGVNYGYTF; CDR3 DNA: TGTGCCAGCAGTTTATGGGGGGTGAACTATGGCTACACCTTC
J gene: TRBJ1-2; V gene: TRBV6-2/TRBV6-3; clone size: few; D gene: .; CDR3 protein: CASSYPTVGDGYTF; CDR3 DNA: TGTGCCAGCAGTTACCCGACAGTAGGAGATGGCTACACCTTC
J gene: TRBJ1-2; V gene: TRBV28; clone size: .; D gene: .; CDR3 protein: CASSPEGGGYTF; CDR3 DNA: TGTGCCAGCAGCCCCGAGGGAGGTGGCTACACCTTC
J gene: TRBJ1-2; V gene: TRBV29-1; clone size: .; D gene: TRBD1; CDR3 protein: CSGRQGNGYTF; CDR3 DNA: TGCAGCGGTAGACAGGGAAATGGCTACACCTTC